These T cell receptor beta chains were read from a single sample in a study of shared clonotypes between healthy human individuals. Generated by immunoSEQ multiplex PCR, the TCRdb table keeps only in-frame clones and is missing some. This table holds 1 million to 1.2 million clones, roughly 80% found once. The material sequenced was memory CD4+ T cells from PBMCs. These receptors came from a man aged 18-30 years in good health. Some clones in this sample may be carry-over from other donors' samples. The CDR3 runs from the conserved cysteine through the conserved F or W. A D gene is named only where the DNA matches it firmly. Expanded clones get a size class; other rows say once, few or many, or leave the size out.

V gene	J gene	clone size	D gene	CDR3 protein	CDR3 DNA
TRBV5-8	TRBJ2-7	.	.	CASSLERVQGEQYF	TGTGCCAGCAGCTTGGAGCGGGTGCAGGGCGAGCAGTACTTC
TRBV2	TRBJ2-7	.	.	CASSARTTAYEQYF	TGTGCCAGCAGTGCCCGGACTACAGCCTACGAGCAGTACTTC
TRBV28	TRBJ1-5	.	.	CASSVSYQPQHF	TGTGCCAGCAGTGTTTCGTATCAGCCCCAGCATTTT
TRBV6-5	TRBJ1-1	.	TRBD1	CAIRGGLTGQSEALF	TGTGCCATCCGAGGGGGTTTGACAGGGCAGTCTGAAGCTCTCTTT
TRBV20-1	TRBJ1-2	.	.	CSAGNYGYTF	TGCAGTGCGGGAAACTATGGCTACACCTTC
TRBV5-1	TRBJ1-4	.	TRBD1	CASSRDSNSDRSGEKLFF	TGCGCCAGCAGTAGGGACAGTAATTCGGATCGGAGTGGTGAAAAACTGTTTTTT
TRBV5-5	TRBJ2-7	few	TRBD1	CASSPGTGGGRSYF	TGTGCCAGCAGCCCCGGGACAGGGGGCGGAAGGTCGTACTTC
TRBV10-3	TRBJ2-3	.	TRBD1	CAISEPGQGIDTQYF	TGTGCCATCAGTGAGCCGGGACAGGGTATAGATACGCAGTATTTT
TRBV28	TRBJ1-5	.	TRBD1	CASSFKQGVADQPQHF	TGTGCCAGCAGTTTTAAACAGGGGGTTGCAGATCAGCCCCAGCATTTT
TRBV5-1	TRBJ2-1	.	TRBD2	CASSLRLAGGFNNEQFF	TGCGCCAGCAGCTTGAGATTAGCGGGAGGGTTCAACAATGAGCAGTTCTTC
TRBV2	TRBJ1-1	few	.	CASTQQPNTEAFF	TGTGCCAGCACCCAACAGCCGAACACTGAAGCTTTCTTT
TRBV15	TRBJ1-2	.	.	CATSRGGLAYGYTF	TGTGCCACCAGCAGGGGAGGACTGGCCTACGGCTACACCTTC
TRBV9	TRBJ2-3	.	.	CASSVGLAGGTDTQYF	TGTGCCAGCAGCGTAGGGCTGGCAGGGGGCACAGATACGCAGTATTTT
TRBV11-2	TRBJ1-2	few	.	CASSSGSGNYGYTF	TGTGCCAGCAGCTCAGGGTCGGGGAACTATGGCTACACCTTC
TRBV2	TRBJ1-1	few	.	CASSGGLLRNTEAFF	TGTGCCAGCAGTGGGGGGCTTCTGAGGAACACTGAAGCTTTCTTT
TRBV30	TRBJ2-1	.	.	CAWSARLENEQFF	TGTGCCTGGAGTGCACGTCTAGAGAATGAGCAGTTCTTC
TRBV9	TRBJ1-1	.	.	CASSAGTVRGRNTEAFF	TGTGCCAGCAGCGCCGGGACGGTAAGGGGCAGAAACACTGAAGCTTTCTTT
TRBV11-1	TRBJ1-1	.	.	CASSKTVMNTEAFF	TGTGCCAGCAGCAAGACAGTCATGAACACTGAAGCTTTCTTT
TRBV10-2	TRBJ2-2	.	TRBD2	CASSERLAGGPRTGELFF	TGCGCCAGCAGTGAGAGGCTAGCGGGAGGGCCGCGCACCGGGGAGCTGTTTTTT
TRBV29-1	TRBJ1-1	.	.	CSVGVNLGTEAFF	TGCAGCGTTGGTGTAAATTTGGGGACTGAAGCTTTCTTT
TRBV5-1	TRBJ1-3	.	.	CASSRFFGDTIYF	TGCGCCAGCAGCCGATTTTTTGGGGACACCATATATTTT
TRBV4-1	TRBJ2-2	.	.	CASSQDVTANTGELFF	TGCGCCAGCAGCCAAGATGTAACAGCGAACACCGGGGAGCTGTTTTTT
TRBV10-3	TRBJ1-2	.	.	CAISVPSSYGYTF	TGTGCCATCAGTGTCCCGTCGAGCTATGGCTACACCTTC
TRBV10-3	TRBJ2-7	.	TRBD1	CAISEWDRANEQYF	TGTGCCATCAGTGAGTGGGACAGGGCCAACGAGCAGTACTTC
TRBV9	TRBJ2-1	.	.	CASSAVSEGGEQFF	TGTGCCAGCAGCGCGGTCTCGGAGGGGGGTGAGCAGTTCTTC
TRBV30	TRBJ2-7	.	TRBD2	CAWKRLADAYEQYF	TGTGCCTGGAAAAGACTAGCGGATGCCTACGAGCAGTACTTC
TRBV10-2	TRBJ1-2	.	.	CASSYGFTNYGYTF	TGCGCCAGCAGTTATGGGTTTACTAACTATGGCTACACCTTC
TRBV5-1	TRBJ2-7	.	TRBD1	CASSLAADRGEQYF	TGCGCCAGCAGCTTGGCCGCAGACAGGGGCGAGCAGTACTTC
TRBV5-1	TRBJ1-1	.	.	CASSSDGMNTEAFF	TGCGCCAGCAGCTCGGACGGGATGAACACTGAAGCTTTCTTT
TRBV28	TRBJ2-5	once	.	CASRGGETQYF	TGTGCCAGTAGGGGCGGAGAGACCCAGTACTTC
TRBV5-1	TRBJ1-4	.	TRBD1	CASSDTGDGEKLFF	TGCGCCAGCAGCGACACAGGGGACGGTGAAAAACTGTTTTTT
TRBV18	TRBJ2-1	.	.	CASSPNQGRHNEQFF	TGTGCCAGCTCACCCAACCAGGGGCGTCACAATGAGCAGTTCTTC
TRBV29-1	TRBJ2-5	.	TRBD1	CSVQTPGQGMTQYF	TGCAGCGTGCAAACCCCGGGACAGGGTATGACCCAGTACTTC
TRBV10-3	TRBJ1-1	once	.	CAISIAPNTEAFF	TGTGCCATCAGTATTGCACCGAACACTGAAGCTTTCTTT
TRBV18	TRBJ2-3	.	.	CASSPGQGIPDTQYF	TGTGCCAGCTCACCAGGGCAGGGAATACCAGATACGCAGTATTTT
TRBV4-2	TRBJ1-1	.	.	CASSQARGRNTEAFF	TGTGCCAGCAGCCAAGCCAGGGGCCGGAACACTGAAGCTTTCTTT
TRBV4-3	TRBJ2-1	once	.	CASSQARAGSYNEQFF	TGCGCCAGCAGCCAAGCGAGGGCAGGCTCCTACAATGAGCAGTTCTTC
TRBV30	TRBJ2-2	few	TRBD2	CAWSVGAGAGELFF	TGTGCCTGGAGTGTTGGAGCGGGGGCCGGGGAGCTGTTTTTT
TRBV7-2	TRBJ2-2	once	.	CASSPFRSGELFF	TGTGCCAGCAGCCCCTTCCGGAGCGGGGAGCTGTTTTTT
TRBV6-5	TRBJ1-2	.	.	CATSGGVWEGYTF	TGTGCCACCTCCGGTGGGGTTTGGGAGGGCTACACCTTC
TRBV30	TRBJ1-2	.	.	CAWSPDGYRTDYGYTF	TGTGCCTGGAGCCCGGACGGCTACAGGACGGACTATGGCTACACCTTC
TRBV5-1	TRBJ2-2	.	.	CASGPAPGPNTGELFF	TGCGCCAGCGGTCCCGCTCCAGGACCGAACACCGGGGAGCTGTTTTTT
TRBV5-4	TRBJ2-3	.	.	CASSPGAAEGTDTQYF	TGTGCCAGCAGCCCCGGAGCAGCGGAAGGGACGGATACGCAGTATTTT
TRBV5-1	TRBJ2-3	.	TRBD2	CASAGTSGYTDTQYF	TGCGCCAGCGCGGGGACTAGCGGATACACAGATACGCAGTATTTT
TRBV23-1	TRBJ2-7	.	TRBD2	CASSQSGTAAYEQYF	TGCGCCAGCAGTCAAAGCGGGACCGCCGCCTACGAGCAGTACTTC
TRBV28	TRBJ2-3	.	.	CASSLGASTDTQYF	TGTGCCAGCAGTTTGGGGGCGAGCACAGATACGCAGTATTTT
TRBV27	TRBJ2-7	.	.	CASSLQGLDEQYF	TGTGCCAGCAGTCTTCAGGGGTTAGACGAGCAGTACTTC
TRBV18	TRBJ2-7	.	.	CASSLPREPYEQYF	TGTGCCAGCTCACTTCCCCGGGAGCCCTACGAGCAGTACTTC
TRBV5-1	TRBJ1-2	.	TRBD1	CASSRDRGMSVDGYTF	TGCGCCAGCAGTCGGGACAGGGGGATGTCGGTGGATGGCTACACCTTC
TRBV2	TRBJ2-6	.	TRBD2	CASSTAGAGGSGANVLTF	TGTGCCAGCAGTACCGCCGGGGCGGGAGGATCTGGGGCCAACGTCCTGACTTTC
TRBV2	TRBJ1-1	.	.	CASTYSAGRSAEAFF	TGTGCCAGCACCTACTCGGCAGGCCGTTCGGCTGAAGCTTTCTTT
TRBV7-9	TRBJ1-1	.	.	CASSLASGGTEAFF	TGTGCCAGCAGCTTAGCTTCAGGAGGCACTGAAGCTTTCTTT
TRBV6-6	TRBJ2-2	.	.	CASSFQDSFSELFF	TGTGCCAGCAGTTTCCAGGACTCCTTCAGCGAGCTGTTTTTT
TRBV29-1	TRBJ2-5	.	.	CSAERSLQETQYF	TGCAGCGCGGAGCGGAGCCTGCAAGAGACCCAGTACTTC
TRBV29-1	TRBJ1-2	few	TRBD1	CSVLAGGSGYTF	TGCAGCGTTCTAGCAGGGGGCTCTGGCTACACCTTC
TRBV30	TRBJ2-7	few	TRBD2	CAWSAAGEQYF	TGTGCCTGGAGTGCAGCGGGGGAGCAGTACTTC
TRBV12-5	TRBJ2-7	.	.	CASGLVQEGAYEQYF	TGTGCTAGTGGTTTGGTACAGGAGGGTGCCTACGAGCAGTACTTC
TRBV13	TRBJ2-1	.	TRBD1	CASSLGQGYNEQFF	TGTGCCAGCAGCTTAGGACAGGGGTACAATGAGCAGTTCTTC
TRBV5-1	TRBJ2-2	many	TRBD1	CASSSDRGLVTGELFF	TGCGCCAGCAGCTCTGACAGGGGGCTTGTCACCGGGGAGCTGTTTTTT